Presented here are 24 T cell receptor beta chains from one specimen sequenced in a study of T cell responses to AZD1222 COVID-19 vaccine. The method was immunoSEQ multiplex PCR; TCRdb's version includes in-frame clones alone and lacks a portion of them. The sample contains 65,000 to 80,000 clones, roughly 90% of which appear only once. Here the sequenced sample was peripheral blood, taken on day 0 of AZD1222 vaccination. Source of these receptors: an adult in good health.

The J gene is TRBJ1-2, the V gene TRBV5-3; TRBD1 agrees at 12 bases. TRBV5-3 is classed as an ORF, of uncertain function. V lost 5 bases and J lost 8; bases outside the gene matches: 13. The CDR3 is made up of 16 amino acids. The CDR3 here is CARRDWSGQGACGYTF. In nucleotides, the CDR3 is TGTGCCAGAAGGGACTGGTCGGGACAGGGGGCATGCGGCTACACCTTC.

This clone was seen only once. V usage is TRBV3-1 (or the pseudogene TRBV3-2) and J usage is TRBJ2-7; no definite D call. In germline, CDR1 is LGHDT, CDR2 YNNKEL (reference sequence). CDR3 length equals 12 residues. Deletions cut 5 bases from V and 0 bases from J, with 5 bases between. CDR3 DNA sequence: TGTGCCAGCAGCTCTAGCTCCTACGAGCAGTACTTC. Its translation: CASSSSSYEQYF.

The chain combines TRBV9 with TRBJ2-1; TRBD1 is a possible D gene (5 bases). V gave up 3 bases and J gave up 9 bases, with 16 bases separating them. The germline V gene has CDR1 SGDLS and CDR2 YYNGEE. The CDR3 sequence is 14 residues long. The CDR3 loop is CASSGGAARGEQFF. CDR3 sequence (DNA): TGTGCCAGCAGCGGTGGGGCAGCACGAGGTGAGCAGTTCTTC.

V is TRBV29-1 and J is TRBJ1-3; D not certain. V was shortened by 7 bases and J by 2 bases, with 15 bases between the two germline ends. The CDR3 is 14 residues long. Germline V gene sequence: CDR1 SQVTM, CDR2 ANQGSEA. CDR3 sequence reads: CSAVLPLAGNTIYF. CDR3 sequence (DNA): TGCAGCGCAGTCCTACCCTTGGCTGGAAACACCATATATTTT.

V is TRBV7-8 and J is TRBJ1-2; D unresolved. The CDR3 has 17 amino acids. V lost 1 base and J 0 bases, leaving 15 bases between the germline ends. Germline V gene data show CDR1 as SGHVS and CDR2 as FQNEAQ. The CDR3 reads CASSLGRAFKANYGYTF. The CDR3 region has the DNA TGTGCCAGCAGCTTAGGCAGAGCATTCAAAGCTAACTATGGCTACACCTTC.

This chain joins TRBV28 and TRBJ1-2, with D unclear. Trimming left V 4 bases short and J 10 bases short, with 13 bases between. CDR3 length: 12 residues. The germline CDR1 and CDR2 sequences are MDHEN and SYDVKM. The CDR3 is CASSWTNSDYTF. The CDR3 bases are TGTGCCAGCAGTTGGACGAATAGTGACTACACCTTC.

This clone occurred a few times. The CDR3 DNA sequence: TGCGCCAGCAGCCAAGGGTACAGAGACACAGATACGCAGTATTTT. Translating it yields CASSQGYRDTDTQYF. J is TRBJ2-3 and V is TRBV4-1; D uncertain. Between the trimmed V and J ends, which lost 1 base and 2 bases, there was a span of 10 bases. The CDR3 length is 15 residues. Germline lookup yields CDR1 MGHRA and CDR2 YSYEKL.

The rearrangement links TRBV6-5 to TRBJ1-4; a possible D gene is TRBD1 (5 bases). This CDR3 has 13 amino acids. CDR1 is MNHEY, CDR2 SVGAGI, per germline. Trimming removed 5 bases from V and 8 bases from J, with 12 bases in between. The CDR3 loop is CASSLLGEEKLFF. DNA of the CDR3: TGTGCCAGCAGTCTTCTAGGGGAGGAAAAACTGTTTTTT.

This clone has a single count. The rearrangement uses TRBV3-1 (or the pseudogene TRBV3-2) and TRBJ1-2; no clear D gene. The CDR3 has 15 amino acids. Trimming took 0 bases from V and 8 from J, leaving 16 bases between them. Germline V gives CDR1 LGHDT, CDR2 YNNKEL (reference sequence). The CDR3 DNA sequence: TGTGCCAGCAGCCAAGATCCGGGGTGGGGTGGGGGCTACACCTTC. Protein: CASSQDPGWGGGYTF.

The chain combines TRBV28 with TRBJ2-7; D might be TRBD1 (5 bases). V lost 8 bases, J lost 3 bases, and 8 bases lay in between. Germline CDR1 MDHEN, CDR2 SYDVKM. The CDR3 extends over 11 amino acids. CDR3 protein: CASEDSYEQYF. DNA of the CDR3: TGTGCCAGCGAAGACAGCTACGAGCAGTACTTC.

The chain joins TRBV12-3 or TRBV12-4 to TRBJ2-3; tentatively, D is TRBD2 (5 bases). The CDR3 is made up of 13 amino acids. V was shortened by 5 bases and J by 7 bases, with 13 bases between the two germline ends. The CDR3 here is CASSIGRAYTQYF. The CDR3 nucleotides read TGTGCCAGCAGTATTGGGCGGGCCTATACGCAGTATTTT.

J is TRBJ2-7 and V is TRBV5-1, with 10 bases aligning to TRBD2. Germline V lookup: CDR1 SGHRS, CDR2 YFSETQ. V lost 0 bases, J lost 5 bases, and 5 bases stayed unmatched. There are 15 residues in the CDR3. The chain's CDR3 is CASSLALAGADEQYF. The CDR3 nucleotides read TGCGCCAGCAGCTTGGCCCTAGCGGGAGCCGACGAGCAGTACTTC.

The CDR3 DNA follows: TGTGCCAGCAGCGTAAGAGGCGGGGGGAGCTCTGGAAACACCATATATTTT. Translated, it gives CASSVRGGGSSGNTIYF. This chain joins TRBV9 and TRBJ1-3; a weak D match, TRBD1 (5 bases). This CDR3 region has 17 residues. CDR1 and CDR2 (germline): SGDLS, YYNGEE. With 1 base removed from V and 0 bases from J, the gap between germline ends came to 14 bases. The entire variable domain, with the rest obtained from reference TRBV9 and TRBJ1-3, is as follows: DSGVTQTPKHLITATGQRVTLRCSPRSGDLSVYWYQQSLDQGLQFLIQYYNGEERAKGNILERFSAQQFPDLHSELNLSSLELGDSALYFCASSVRGGGSSGNTIYFGEGSWLTVV.

This chain uses TRBV7-9 with TRBJ2-7; no firm D call. Trimming left V 6 bases short and J 6 bases short, with 12 bases between. The CDR3 loop spans 12 amino acids. Germline CDR1 SEHNR, CDR2 FQNEAQ (reference sequence). The CDR3 region has the DNA TGTGCCAGCAGAGGACCCCAGGCCGAGCAGTACTTC. It codes for CASRGPQAEQYF.

The gene calls are TRBV2 and TRBJ2-5, with D possibly being TRBD2 (5 bases). V was shortened by 7 bases and J by 5 bases, with 8 bases between the two germline ends. This CDR3 spans 11 amino acids. Germline CDR1 SNHLY, CDR2 FYNNEI. CDR3: CASTSGETQYF. CDR3 DNA sequence: TGTGCCAGCACCAGCGGTGAGACCCAGTACTTC.

V gene TRBV28 combines with J gene TRBJ1-2, with a weak D call TRBD1 (5 bases). The CDR3 is 13 residues long. Germline V gives CDR1 MDHEN, CDR2 SYDVKM. Trimming left V 6 bases short and J 11 bases short, with 19 bases between. The CDR3 here is CASSHGRWDGYTF. In DNA, the CDR3 is TGTGCCAGCAGCCACGGGCGGTGGGACGGTTACACCTTC.

This chain links TRBV5-1 with TRBJ1-4; D is possibly TRBD1 (6 bases). This CDR3 comprises 15 residues. V lost 4 bases, J lost 7 bases, and 17 bases lay in between. Germline loops: CDR1 SGHRS, CDR2 YFSETQ. The CDR3 protein is CASSTGQIGGEKLFF. DNA of the CDR3: TGCGCCAGCAGCACCGGACAGATAGGGGGTGAAAAACTGTTTTTT.

The chain links TRBV19 to TRBJ2-1; D might be TRBD1 (5 bases). Trimming pared 5 bases from V and 10 bases from J, leaving 15 bases between. CDR1 is LNHDA and CDR2 is SQIVND in the germline V gene (reference sequence). The CDR3 sequence is 13 residues long. CDR3 bases: TGTGCCAGTAGTTCGGTTGGCTACAGGGAGCAGTTCTTC. Protein: CASSSVGYREQFF.

This clone was seen more than once but under ten times. CDR3 amino acids: CASSPDVEQYF. In DNA form, the CDR3 reads TGTGCCAGCTCACCAGATGTCGAGCAGTACTTC. The chain has TRBV18 and TRBJ2-7, with no clear D. The CDR3 runs to 11 residues. V lost 2 bases and J lost 6, with 5 bases in between. Germline values: CDR1 KGHSH, CDR2 LQKENI.

The chain recombines TRBV7-3 with TRBJ2-5; D remains unclear. Per germline, CDR1 SGHTA and CDR2 FQGTGA. The CDR3 contains 15 residues. With 4 bases removed from V and 5 bases from J, the gap between germline ends came to 17 bases. The CDR3 region has the DNA TGTGCCAGCAGCTCCCGCGGTGGATCAGCGGAGACCCAGTACTTC. Protein sequence: CASSSRGGSAETQYF.

The chain links TRBV28 to TRBJ1-6; D is unresolved. Germline assignment: CDR1 MDHEN and CDR2 SYDVKM. V was trimmed by 3 bases and J by 7 bases, leaving 4 bases between them. The CDR3 is 12 amino acids. In DNA form, the CDR3 reads TGTGCCAGCAGTTTTGTGAATTCACCCCTCCACTTT. Its protein is CASSFVNSPLHF.

This rearrangement joins TRBV12-2 to TRBJ1-1; the table gives TRBD1 as D, unverified against the DNA. TRBV12-2 is designated a pseudogene. The length of the CDR3 is 19 residues. CDR3 residues: CASRLGGRDRVMSITEAFF. The CDR3 DNA follows: TGTGCAAGTCGCTTAGGGGGCCGGGACAGGGTCATGAGTATAACTGAAGCTTTCTTT.

The genes are TRBV18 and TRBJ1-2; a weak D match, TRBD1 (5 bases). CDR3 length: 16 residues. The germline CDR1 and CDR2 sequences are KGHSH and LQKENI. V dropped 3 bases and J dropped 2 bases, with 16 bases sitting between them. The DNA of the CDR3 is TGTGCCAGCTCACCGCCCACGGGGCAAAAGAACTATGGCTACACCTTC. Protein sequence: CASSPPTGQKNYGYTF.

This chain links TRBV5-5 with TRBJ1-3, with unresolved D. V was trimmed by 1 base and J by 2 bases, leaving 13 bases between them. The CDR3 is 16 residues long. CDR1 is SGHKS, CDR2 YYEKEE, per germline (reference sequence). Here the CDR3 DNA reads TGTGCCAGCAGCTTGATAATACCGGCAGCTGGAAACACCATATATTTT. This translates into CASSLIIPAAGNTIYF. Filled out from reference TRBV5-5 and TRBJ1-3, the complete variable domain reads DAGVTQSPTHLIKTRGQQVTLRCSPISGHKSVSWYQQVLGQGPQFIFQYYEKEERGRGNFPDRFSARQFPNYSSELNVNALLLGDSALYLCASSLIIPAAGNTIYFGEGSWLTVV.